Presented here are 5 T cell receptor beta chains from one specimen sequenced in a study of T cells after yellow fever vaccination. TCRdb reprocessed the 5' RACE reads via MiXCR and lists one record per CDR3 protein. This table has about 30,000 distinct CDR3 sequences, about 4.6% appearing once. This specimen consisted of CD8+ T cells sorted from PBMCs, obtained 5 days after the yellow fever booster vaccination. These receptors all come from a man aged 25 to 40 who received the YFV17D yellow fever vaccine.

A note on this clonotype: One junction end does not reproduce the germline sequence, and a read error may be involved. CDR3 region: CSIEADQETQYF. CDR3 DNA: TGCAGCATTGAGGCAGACCAGGAGACCCAGTACTTC. The chain recombines TRBV29-1 with TRBJ2-5; D is uncertain. The CDR3 consists of 12 residues. CDR1 is SQVTM, CDR2 ANQGSEA, per germline.

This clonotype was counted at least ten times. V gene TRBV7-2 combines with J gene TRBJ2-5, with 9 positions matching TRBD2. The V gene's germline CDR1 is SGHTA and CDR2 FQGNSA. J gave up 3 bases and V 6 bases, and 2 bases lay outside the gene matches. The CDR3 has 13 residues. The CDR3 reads CASRRTSEETQYF. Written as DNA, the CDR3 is TGTGCCAGCAGACGGACTAGCGAAGAGACCCAGTACTTC. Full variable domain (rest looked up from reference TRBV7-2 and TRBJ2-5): GAGVSQSPSNKVTEKGKDVELRCDPISGHTALYWYRQSLGQGLEFLIYFQGNSAPDKSGLPSDRFSAERTGGSVSTLTIQRTQQEDSAVYLCASRRTSEETQYFGPGTRLLVL.

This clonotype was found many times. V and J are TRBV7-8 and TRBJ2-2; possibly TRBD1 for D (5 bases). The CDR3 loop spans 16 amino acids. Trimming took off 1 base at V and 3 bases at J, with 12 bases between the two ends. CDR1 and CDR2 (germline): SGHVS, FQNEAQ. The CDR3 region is CASSLEGRVYTGELFF. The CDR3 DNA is TGTGCCAGCAGCTTAGAAGGCAGGGTTTACACCGGGGAGCTGTTTTTT.

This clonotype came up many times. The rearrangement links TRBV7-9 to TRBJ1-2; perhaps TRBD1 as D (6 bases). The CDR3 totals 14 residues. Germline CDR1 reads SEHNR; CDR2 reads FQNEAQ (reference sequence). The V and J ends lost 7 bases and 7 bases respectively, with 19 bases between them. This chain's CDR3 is CASITTTGGSGYTF. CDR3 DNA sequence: TGTGCCAGCATCACAACCACTGGGGGCTCTGGCTACACCTTC.

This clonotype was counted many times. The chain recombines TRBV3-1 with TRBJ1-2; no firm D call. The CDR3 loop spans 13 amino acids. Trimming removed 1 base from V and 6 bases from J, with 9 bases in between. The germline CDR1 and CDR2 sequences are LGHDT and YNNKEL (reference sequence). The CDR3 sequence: CASSQGGRDGYTF. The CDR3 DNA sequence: TGTGCCAGCAGCCAAGGGGGAAGGGATGGCTACACCTTC. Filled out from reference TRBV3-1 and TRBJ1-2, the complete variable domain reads DTAVSQTPKYLVTQMGNDKSIKCEQNLGHDTMYWYKQDSKKFLKIMFSYNNKELIINETVPNRFSPKSPDKAHLNLHINSLELGDSAVYFCASSQGGRDGYTFGSGTRLTVV.